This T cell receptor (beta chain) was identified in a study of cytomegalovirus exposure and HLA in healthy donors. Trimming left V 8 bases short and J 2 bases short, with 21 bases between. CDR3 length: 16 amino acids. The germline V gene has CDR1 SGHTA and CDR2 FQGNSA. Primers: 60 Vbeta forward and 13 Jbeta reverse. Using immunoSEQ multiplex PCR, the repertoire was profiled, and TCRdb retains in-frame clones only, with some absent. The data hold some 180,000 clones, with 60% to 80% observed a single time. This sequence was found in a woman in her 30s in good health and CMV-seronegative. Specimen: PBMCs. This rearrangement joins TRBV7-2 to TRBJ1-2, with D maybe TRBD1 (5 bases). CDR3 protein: CASGLPRGHPNYGYTF. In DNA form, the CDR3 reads TGTGCCAGCGGATTGCCGCGAGGACATCCAAACTATGGCTACACCTTC.